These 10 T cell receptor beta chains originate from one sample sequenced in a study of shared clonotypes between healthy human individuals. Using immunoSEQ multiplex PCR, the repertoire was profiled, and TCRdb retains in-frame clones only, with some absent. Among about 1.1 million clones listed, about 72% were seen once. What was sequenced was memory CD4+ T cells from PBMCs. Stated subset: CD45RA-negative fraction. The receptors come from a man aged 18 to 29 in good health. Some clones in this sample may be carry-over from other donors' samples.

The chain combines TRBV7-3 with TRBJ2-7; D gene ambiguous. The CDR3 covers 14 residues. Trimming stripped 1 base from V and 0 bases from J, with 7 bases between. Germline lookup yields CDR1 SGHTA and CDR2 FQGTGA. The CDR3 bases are TGTGCCAGCAGCTTAAGTGGATACTCCTACGAGCAGTACTTC. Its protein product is CASSLSGYSYEQYF.

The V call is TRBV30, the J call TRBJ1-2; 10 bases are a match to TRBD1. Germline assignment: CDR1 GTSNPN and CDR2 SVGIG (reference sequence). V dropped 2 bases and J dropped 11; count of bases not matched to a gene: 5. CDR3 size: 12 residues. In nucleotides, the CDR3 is TGTGCCTGGAGTTACGGGACAGGGGTTTACACCTTC. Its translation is CAWSYGTGVYTF.

CDR3 in DNA: TGCAGCGTTGATCCATTGGGACTAGAGAGCTATGAGCAGTTCTTC. It specifies CSVDPLGLESYEQFF. The chain couples TRBV29-1 to TRBJ2-1; 8 bases agree with TRBD2. J gave up 8 bases and V 3 bases, and 12 bases lay outside the gene matches. This CDR3 has 15 residues. The germline gives CDR1 SQVTM, CDR2 ANQGSEA.

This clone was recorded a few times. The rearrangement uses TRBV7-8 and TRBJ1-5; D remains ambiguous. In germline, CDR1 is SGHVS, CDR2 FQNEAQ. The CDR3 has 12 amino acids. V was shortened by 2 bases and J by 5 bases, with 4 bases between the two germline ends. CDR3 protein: CASSLRDQPQHF. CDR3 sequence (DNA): TGTGCCAGCAGCTTAAGGGATCAGCCCCAGCATTTT.

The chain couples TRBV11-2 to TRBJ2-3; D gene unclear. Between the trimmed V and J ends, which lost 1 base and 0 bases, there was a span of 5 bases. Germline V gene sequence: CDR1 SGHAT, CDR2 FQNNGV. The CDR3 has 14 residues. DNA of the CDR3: TGTGCCAGCAGCTTAGGGCGGAGCACAGATACGCAGTATTTT. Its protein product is CASSLGRSTDTQYF.

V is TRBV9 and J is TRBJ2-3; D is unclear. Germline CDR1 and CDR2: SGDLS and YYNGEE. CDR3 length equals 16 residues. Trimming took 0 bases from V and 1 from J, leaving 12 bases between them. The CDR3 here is CASSVGVASRTDTQYF. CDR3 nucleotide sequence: TGTGCCAGCAGCGTAGGTGTAGCTTCTCGCACAGATACGCAGTATTTT. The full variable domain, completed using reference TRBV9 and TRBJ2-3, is DSGVTQTPKHLITATGQRVTLRCSPRSGDLSVYWYQQSLDQGLQFLIQYYNGEERAKGNILERFSAQQFPDLHSELNLSSLELGDSALYFCASSVGVASRTDTQYFGPGTRLTVL.

The CDR3 sequence: CASSVLAAYNEQFF. In nucleotides, the CDR3 is TGTGCCAGCAGTGTGCTAGCGGCCTACAATGAGCAGTTCTTC. The rearrangement links TRBV2 to TRBJ2-1; 7 bases agree with TRBD2. Germline CDR1 and CDR2: SNHLY and FYNNEI. J lost 2 bases, V lost 4 bases, and 2 bases had no gene match. The CDR3 consists of 14 residues.

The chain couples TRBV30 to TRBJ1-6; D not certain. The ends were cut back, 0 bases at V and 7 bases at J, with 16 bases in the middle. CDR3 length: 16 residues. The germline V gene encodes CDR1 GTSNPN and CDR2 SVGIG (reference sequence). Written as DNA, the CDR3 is TGTGCCTGGAGTGTACCCACAGTCACGGGGAATTCACCCCTCCACTTT. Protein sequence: CAWSVPTVTGNSPLHF. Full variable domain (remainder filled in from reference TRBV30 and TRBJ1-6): SQTIHQWPATLVQPVGSPLSLECTVEGTSNPNLYWYRQAAGRGLQLLFYSVGIGQISSEVPQNLSASRPQDRQFILSSKKLLLSDSGFYLCAWSVPTVTGNSPLHFGNGTRLTVT.

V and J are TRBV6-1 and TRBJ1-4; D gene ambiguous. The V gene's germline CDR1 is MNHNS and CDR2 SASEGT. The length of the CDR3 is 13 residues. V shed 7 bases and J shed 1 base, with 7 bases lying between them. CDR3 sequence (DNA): TGTGCCAGCACTGGGGTAACTAATGAAAAACTGTTTTTT. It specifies CASTGVTNEKLFF.

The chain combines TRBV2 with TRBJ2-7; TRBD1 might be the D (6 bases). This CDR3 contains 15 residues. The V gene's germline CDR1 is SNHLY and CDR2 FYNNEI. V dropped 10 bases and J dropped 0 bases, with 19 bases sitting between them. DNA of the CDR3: TGTGCCATTGGTTTTAGGCAGGGGACCTCCTACGAGCAGTACTTC. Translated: CAIGFRQGTSYEQYF.